The source of this T cell receptor beta chain is a study of OX40 agonist ivuxolimab in advanced cancers. Across the study: Patients were infused with ivuxolimab every 2 weeks at 0.01 to 10 mg/kg.

Study-level results: Antigen specificity remained undetermined for the expanded peripheral T cells.

This clone has a handful of counts. The target antigen is unknown. The germline CDR1 and CDR2 sequences are LNHNV and YYDKDF (reference sequence). The CDR3 is 13 residues long. Trimming pared 4 bases from V and 4 bases from J, leaving 11 bases between. Generated by immunoSEQ multiplex PCR, the TCRdb table keeps only in-frame clones and is missing some. The table records about 14,000 clones, about four fifths of them present only once. The receptor was isolated from an adult with an advanced solid tumor such as melanoma, head and neck, liver or kidney cancer. This sample comprised CD4+ or CD8+ T cells sorted from blood, obtained in a trial of the OX40 agonist ivuxolimab. The chain joins TRBV15 to TRBJ2-7; TRBD1 is a possible D gene (6 bases). The CDR3 sequence: CATSTGVGYEQYF. CDR3 bases: TGTGCCACCAGCACAGGGGTTGGTTACGAGCAGTACTTC.